These T cell receptor beta chains were read from a single sample in a study of response to subunit inactivated influenza vaccine. TCRdb reprocessed the RT-PCR reads via MiXCR and lists one record per CDR3 protein. This table holds about 540,000 distinct CDR3 sequences, roughly a quarter found once. This sample was shared with a second study, whose subject was T cells expressing NK-cell markers.

The material sequenced was CD4+ T cells sorted from PBMCs, taken about 11 days after vaccination. Receptor source: a man in his fifties or sixties who received an inactivated influenza vaccine. The CDR3 runs from the conserved cysteine through the conserved F or W. The D gene is left open where the match is weak. Some rows mark clone size as missing; the rest say once, few, many or name a class of expanded clone.

j_gene: TRBJ2-2; v_gene: TRBV28; abundance: NA; d_gene: TRBD2; CDR3aa: CASSRTSGRINGELFF; CDR3nt: TGTGCCAGCAGTCGCACTAGCGGGAGGATTAACGGGGAGCTGTTTTTT
j_gene: TRBJ2-5; v_gene: TRBV7-2; abundance: NA; d_gene: NA; CDR3aa: CASSLIQSQETQYF; CDR3nt: TGTGCCAGCAGCTTAATTCAGAGCCAAGAGACCCAGTACTTC
j_gene: TRBJ2-2; v_gene: TRBV7-2; abundance: few; d_gene: NA; CDR3aa: CASSAFGQLVNGELFF; CDR3nt: TGTGCCAGCAGCGCCTTTGGACAGCTTGTCAACGGGGAGCTGTTTTTT
j_gene: TRBJ2-1; v_gene: TRBV20-1; abundance: few; d_gene: NA; CDR3aa: CSAGRARGNEQFF; CDR3nt: TGCAGTGCTGGCCGTGCCAGGGGCAATGAGCAGTTCTTC
j_gene: TRBJ1-1; v_gene: TRBV12-3/TRBV12-4; abundance: few; d_gene: TRBD1; CDR3aa: CASRDTGGMNTEAFF; CDR3nt: TGTGCCAGCAGGGATACAGGGGGGATGAACACTGAAGCTTTCTTT
j_gene: TRBJ1-1; v_gene: TRBV12-3/TRBV12-4; abundance: few; d_gene: NA; CDR3aa: CASSLAGHLRGAFF; CDR3nt: TGTGCCAGCAGTTTAGCGGGTCACCTACGCGGAGCTTTCTTT
j_gene: TRBJ2-7; v_gene: TRBV4-2; abundance: few; d_gene: TRBD1; CDR3aa: CASSQDITGGGEQYF; CDR3nt: TGTGCCAGCAGCCAAGATATTACAGGGGGAGGCGAGCAGTACTTC
j_gene: TRBJ2-5; v_gene: TRBV4-2; abundance: NA; d_gene: NA; CDR3aa: CASSQAQGPGETQYF; CDR3nt: TGTGCCAGCAGCCAAGCGCAGGGGCCGGGAGAGACCCAGTACTTC
j_gene: TRBJ2-7; v_gene: TRBV2; abundance: few; d_gene: TRBD1; CDR3aa: CASSGQGAVYEQYF; CDR3nt: TGTGCCAGCAGTGGACAGGGGGCGGTGTACGAGCAGTACTTC
j_gene: TRBJ2-7; v_gene: TRBV20-1; abundance: NA; d_gene: NA; CDR3aa: CSAKRSRSSYEQYF; CDR3nt: TGCAGTGCTAAACGCAGCCGAAGCTCCTACGAGCAGTACTTC
j_gene: TRBJ2-2; v_gene: TRBV28; abundance: few; d_gene: NA; CDR3aa: CASSSPPAMGGELFF; CDR3nt: TGTGCCAGCAGTTCACCCCCCGCGATGGGCGGGGAGCTGTTTTTT
j_gene: TRBJ2-1; v_gene: TRBV7-2; abundance: NA; d_gene: NA; CDR3aa: CASSSSPSYNEQFF; CDR3nt: TGTGCCAGCAGCTCCAGCCCCTCCTACAATGAGCAGTTCTTC
j_gene: TRBJ1-6; v_gene: TRBV11-2; abundance: few; d_gene: NA; CDR3aa: CASSRRDNSPLHF; CDR3nt: TGTGCCAGCAGCCGACGTGATAATTCACCCCTCCACTTT
j_gene: TRBJ2-2; v_gene: TRBV20-1; abundance: once; d_gene: TRBD2; CDR3aa: CSAFLAGGPDGELFF; CDR3nt: TGCAGTGCTTTCCTAGCGGGGGGGCCTGACGGGGAGCTGTTTTTT
j_gene: TRBJ2-2; v_gene: TRBV11-2; abundance: NA; d_gene: NA; CDR3aa: CASSLGLGVETGELFF; CDR3nt: TGTGCCAGCAGCTTAGGGCTAGGTGTGGAAACCGGGGAGCTGTTTTTT
j_gene: TRBJ2-6; v_gene: TRBV9; abundance: NA; d_gene: TRBD1; CDR3aa: CASSVRTGGTTGANVLTF; CDR3nt: TGTGCCAGCAGCGTCAGGACAGGGGGTACCACTGGGGCCAACGTCCTGACTTTC
j_gene: TRBJ2-5; v_gene: TRBV12-3/TRBV12-4; abundance: NA; d_gene: NA; CDR3aa: CASSSQTQGRETQYF; CDR3nt: TGTGCCAGCAGTTCTCAGACACAGGGCCGAGAGACCCAGTACTTC
j_gene: TRBJ2-1; v_gene: TRBV20-1; abundance: NA; d_gene: TRBD2; CDR3aa: CSARGLADSYNEQFF; CDR3nt: TGCAGTGCTAGAGGGCTAGCGGATTCATACAATGAGCAGTTCTTC
j_gene: TRBJ2-2; v_gene: TRBV5-1; abundance: NA; d_gene: TRBD2; CDR3aa: CASRAGTSGSNTGELFF; CDR3nt: TGCGCCAGCAGAGCCGGGACTAGCGGGTCGAACACCGGGGAGCTGTTTTTT
j_gene: TRBJ2-7; v_gene: TRBV5-1; abundance: medium-sized; d_gene: NA; CDR3aa: CASSLGVSSSYEQYF; CDR3nt: TGCGCCAGCAGCTTGGGTGTTAGCAGCTCCTACGAGCAGTACTTC
j_gene: TRBJ1-1; v_gene: TRBV3-1; abundance: many; d_gene: TRBD1; CDR3aa: CASSQAGGTEAFF; CDR3nt: TGTGCCAGCAGCCAAGCAGGGGGCACTGAAGCTTTCTTT
j_gene: TRBJ1-4; v_gene: TRBV7-9; abundance: NA; d_gene: NA; CDR3aa: CASSLEVNEKLFF; CDR3nt: TGTGCCAGCAGCTTAGAGGTTAATGAAAAACTGTTTTTT
j_gene: TRBJ1-5; v_gene: TRBV6-1; abundance: NA; d_gene: NA; CDR3aa: CASPPRDINQPQHF; CDR3nt: TGTGCCTCTCCACCCCGGGACATCAATCAGCCCCAGCATTTT
j_gene: TRBJ2-5; v_gene: TRBV7-2; abundance: few; d_gene: NA; CDR3aa: CASSLAVPPETQYF; CDR3nt: TGTGCCAGCAGCTTAGCTGTACCGCCAGAGACCCAGTACTTC
j_gene: TRBJ2-1; v_gene: TRBV11-2; abundance: NA; d_gene: NA; CDR3aa: CASSLDPGTGRLFF; CDR3nt: TGTGCCAGCAGCTTAGATCCGGGGACGGGACGCTTGTTCTTC
j_gene: TRBJ1-2; v_gene: TRBV30; abundance: few; d_gene: NA; CDR3aa: CAWRASDRGYGYTF; CDR3nt: TGTGCCTGGAGAGCCTCAGACAGAGGCTATGGCTACACCTTC
j_gene: TRBJ2-7; v_gene: TRBV5-6; abundance: few; d_gene: TRBD1; CDR3aa: CASSAGGQGFRSSYEQYF; CDR3nt: TGTGCCAGCAGCGCTGGGGGACAGGGATTCCGGAGCTCCTACGAGCAGTACTTC